This TCR beta chain comes out of a study of beta chain features in type 1 diabetes. Expressed TCRB transcripts were sequenced, since all the RNA that had been isolated was reverse transcribed. This table comes from immunoSEQ multiplex PCR, and its TCRdb copy is limited to in-frame clones, with some not included. The sample carries nearly 250,000 clones, roughly an eighth recorded once. Comment on this clone: Antigen specificity is unknown.

The CDR3 totals 13 residues. V gave up 1 base and J gave up 6 bases, with 9 bases separating them. Germline assignment: CDR1 SGHTA and CDR2 FQGNSA. Findings of the study overall: All four CD4+ subsets from Type 1 diabetes patients carried moderately but significantly shorter TCRB CDR3s. In type 1 diabetes patients, VDJ junctions had fewer insertions; deletions at these junctions were more frequent. Researchers reported that naive, central memory and Treg TCRB repertoires appeared more similar in patients than in healthy donors.

This TCR derives from a woman aged 40-49 years in good health. This chain links TRBV7-2 with TRBJ1-2, with D tentatively TRBD1 (5 bases). Sample: naive CD4+ T cells from blood. The CDR3 spells CASSLVREDGYTF. CDR3 nucleotides: TGTGCCAGCAGCTTAGTCAGGGAGGATGGCTACACCTTC.